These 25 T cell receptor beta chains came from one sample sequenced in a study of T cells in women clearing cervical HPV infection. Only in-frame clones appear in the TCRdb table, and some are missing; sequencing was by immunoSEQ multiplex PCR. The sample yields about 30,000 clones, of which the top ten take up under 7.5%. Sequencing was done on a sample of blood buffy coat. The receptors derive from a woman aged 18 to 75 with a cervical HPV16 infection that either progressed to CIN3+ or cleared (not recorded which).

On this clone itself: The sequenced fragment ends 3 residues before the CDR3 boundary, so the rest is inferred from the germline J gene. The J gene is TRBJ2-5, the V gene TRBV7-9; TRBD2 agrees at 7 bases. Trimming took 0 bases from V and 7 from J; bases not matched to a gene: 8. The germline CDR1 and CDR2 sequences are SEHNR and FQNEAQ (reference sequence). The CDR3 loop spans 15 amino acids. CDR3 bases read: TGTGCCAGCAGCTTAGCCAGCGGGGCGGCGCGGACC. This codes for CASSLASGAART. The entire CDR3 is CASSLASGAARTQYF. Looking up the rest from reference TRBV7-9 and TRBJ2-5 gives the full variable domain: DTGVSQNPRHKITKRGQNVTFRCDPISEHNRLYWYRQTLGQGPEFLTYFQNEAQLEKSRLLSDRFSAERPKGSFSTLEIQRTEQGDSAMYLCASSLASGAARTQYFGPGTRLLVL.

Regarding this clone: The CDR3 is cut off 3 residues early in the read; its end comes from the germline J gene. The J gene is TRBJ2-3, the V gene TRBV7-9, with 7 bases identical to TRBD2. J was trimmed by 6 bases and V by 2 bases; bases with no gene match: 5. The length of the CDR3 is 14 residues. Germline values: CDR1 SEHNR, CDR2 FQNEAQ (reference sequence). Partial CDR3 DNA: TGTGCCAGCAGCTTAAGCCCAGCGGGGGATACG. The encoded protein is CASSLSPAGDT. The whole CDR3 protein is CASSLSPAGDTQYF.

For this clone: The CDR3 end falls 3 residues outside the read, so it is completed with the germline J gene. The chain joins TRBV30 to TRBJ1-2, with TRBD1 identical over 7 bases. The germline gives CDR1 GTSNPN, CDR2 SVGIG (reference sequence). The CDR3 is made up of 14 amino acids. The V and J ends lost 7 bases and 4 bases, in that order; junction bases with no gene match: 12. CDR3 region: CALRGPASFYGYTF. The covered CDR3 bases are TGTGCCTTAAGGGGGCCCGCATCGTTCTATGGC.

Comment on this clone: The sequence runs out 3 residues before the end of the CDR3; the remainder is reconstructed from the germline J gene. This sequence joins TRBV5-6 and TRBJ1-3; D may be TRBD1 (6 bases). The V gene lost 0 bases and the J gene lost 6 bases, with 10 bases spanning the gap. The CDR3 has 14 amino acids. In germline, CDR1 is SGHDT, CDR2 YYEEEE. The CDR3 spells CASSLGQEVNTIYF. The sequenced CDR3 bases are TGTGCCAGCAGCTTGGGACAGGAAGTAAACACC. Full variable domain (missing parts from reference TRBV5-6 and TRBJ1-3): DAGVTQSPTHLIKTRGQQVTLRCSPKSGHDTVSWYQQALGQGPQFIFQYYEEEERQRGNFPDRFSGHQFPNYSSELNVNALLLGDSALYLCASSLGQEVNTIYFGEGSWLTVV.

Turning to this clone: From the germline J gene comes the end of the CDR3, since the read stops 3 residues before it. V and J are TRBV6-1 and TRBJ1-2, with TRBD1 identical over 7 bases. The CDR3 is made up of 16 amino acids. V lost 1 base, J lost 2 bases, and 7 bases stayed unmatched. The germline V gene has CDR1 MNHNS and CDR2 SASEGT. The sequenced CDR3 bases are TGTGCCAGCAGTGAAGGAGCTTCACAGGGGAACTATGGC. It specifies CASSEGASQGNYG. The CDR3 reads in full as CASSEGASQGNYGYTF.

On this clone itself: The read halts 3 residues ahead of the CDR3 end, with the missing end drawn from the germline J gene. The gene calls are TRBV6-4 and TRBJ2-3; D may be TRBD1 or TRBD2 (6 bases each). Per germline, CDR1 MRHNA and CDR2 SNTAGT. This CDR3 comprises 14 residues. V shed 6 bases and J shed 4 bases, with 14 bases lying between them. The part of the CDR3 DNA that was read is TGTGCCAGCAGCCATCACAGGGAGGCAGATACG. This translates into CASSHHREADT. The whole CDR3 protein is CASSHHREADTQYF.

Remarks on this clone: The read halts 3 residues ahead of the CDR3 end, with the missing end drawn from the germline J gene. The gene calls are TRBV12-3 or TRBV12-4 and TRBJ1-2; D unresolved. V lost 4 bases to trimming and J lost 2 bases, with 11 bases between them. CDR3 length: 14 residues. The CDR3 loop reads CASSWAPTNYGYTF. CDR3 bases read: TGTGCCAGCAGTTGGGCCCCAACGAACTATGGC.

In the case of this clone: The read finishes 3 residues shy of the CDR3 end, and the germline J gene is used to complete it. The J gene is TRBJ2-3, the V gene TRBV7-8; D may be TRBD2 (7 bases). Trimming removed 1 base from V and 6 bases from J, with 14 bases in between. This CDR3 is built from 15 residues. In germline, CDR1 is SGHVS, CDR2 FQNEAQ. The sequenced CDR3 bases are TGTGCCAGCAGCTTAGGGCGGGGGAGGGGGGATACG. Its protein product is CASSLGRGRGDT. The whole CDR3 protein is CASSLGRGRGDTQYF.

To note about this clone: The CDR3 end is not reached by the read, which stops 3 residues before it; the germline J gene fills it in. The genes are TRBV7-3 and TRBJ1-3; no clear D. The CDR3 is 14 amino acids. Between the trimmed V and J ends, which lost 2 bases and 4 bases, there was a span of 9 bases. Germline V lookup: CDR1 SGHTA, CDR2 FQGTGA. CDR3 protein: CASSLGGQGNTIYF. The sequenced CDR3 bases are TGTGCCAGCAGCTTAGGAGGGCAAGGAAACACC.

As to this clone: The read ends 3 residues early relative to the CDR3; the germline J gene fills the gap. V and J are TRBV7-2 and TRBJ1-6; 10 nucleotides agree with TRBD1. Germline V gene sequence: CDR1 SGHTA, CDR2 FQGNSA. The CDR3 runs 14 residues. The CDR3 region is CASSSSGTGVTLHF. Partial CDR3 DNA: TGTGCCAGCAGCTCCTCCGGGACAGGGGTCACC.

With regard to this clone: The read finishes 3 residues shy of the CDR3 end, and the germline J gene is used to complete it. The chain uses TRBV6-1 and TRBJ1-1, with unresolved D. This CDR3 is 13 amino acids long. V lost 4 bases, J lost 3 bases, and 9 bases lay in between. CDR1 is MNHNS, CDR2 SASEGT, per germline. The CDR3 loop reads CASSAYGYTEAFF. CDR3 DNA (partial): TGTGCCAGCAGTGCCTACGGGTACACTGAA.

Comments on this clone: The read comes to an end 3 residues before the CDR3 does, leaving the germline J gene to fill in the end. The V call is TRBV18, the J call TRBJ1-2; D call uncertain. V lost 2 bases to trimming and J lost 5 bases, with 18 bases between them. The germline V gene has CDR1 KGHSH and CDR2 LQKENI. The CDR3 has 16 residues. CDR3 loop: CASSPGLASSPYGYTF. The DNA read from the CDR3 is TGTGCCAGCTCACCAGGACTAGCCAGCAGCCCTTATGGC.

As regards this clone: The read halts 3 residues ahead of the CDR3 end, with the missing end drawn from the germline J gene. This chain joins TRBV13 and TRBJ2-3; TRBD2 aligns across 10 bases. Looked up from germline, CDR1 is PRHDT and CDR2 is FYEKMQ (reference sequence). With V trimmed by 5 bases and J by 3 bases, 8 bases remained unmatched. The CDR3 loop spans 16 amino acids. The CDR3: CASSVKSGGGTDTQYF. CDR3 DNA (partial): TGTGCCAGCAGCGTCAAGAGCGGGGGGGGGACAGATACG.

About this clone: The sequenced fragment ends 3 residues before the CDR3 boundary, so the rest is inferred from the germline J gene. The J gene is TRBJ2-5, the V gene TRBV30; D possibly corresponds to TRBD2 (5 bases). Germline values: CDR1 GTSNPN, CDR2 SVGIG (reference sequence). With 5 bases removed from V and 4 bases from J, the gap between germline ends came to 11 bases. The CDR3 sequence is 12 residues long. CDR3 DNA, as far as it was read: TGTGCCTGGGCGGGCATCGTAGAGACC. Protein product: CAWAGIVET. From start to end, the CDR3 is CAWAGIVETQYF.

CDR3: CASSPDRSSGANVLTF. CDR3 DNA (partial): TGTGCCAGCTCACCGGACAGGAGCTCTGGGGCCAACGTC. V is TRBV18 and J is TRBJ2-6; 7 bases are shared with TRBD1. The read ends 3 residues shy of where the CDR3 ends; the end is completed using the germline J gene. The J segment lost 0 bases and the V segment lost 3 bases, leaving 2 bases of the junction unmatched. CDR1 KGHSH and CDR2 LQKENI come from the germline V gene. The CDR3 loop spans 16 amino acids.

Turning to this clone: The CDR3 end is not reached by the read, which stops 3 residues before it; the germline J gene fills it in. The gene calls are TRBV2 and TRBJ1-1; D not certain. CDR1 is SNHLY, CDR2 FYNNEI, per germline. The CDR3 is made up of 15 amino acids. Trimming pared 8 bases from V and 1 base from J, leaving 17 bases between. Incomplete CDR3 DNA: TGTGCCAGCGTACCCTCAGAGGTCGAGAACACTGAA. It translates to CASVPSEVENTE. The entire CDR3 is CASVPSEVENTEAFF. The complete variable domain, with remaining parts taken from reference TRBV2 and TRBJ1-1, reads EPEVTQTPSHQVTQMGQEVILRCVPISNHLYFYWYRQILGQKVEFLVSFYNNEISEKSEIFDDQFSVERPDGSNFTLKIRSTKLEDSAMYFCASVPSEVENTEAFFGQGTRLTVV.

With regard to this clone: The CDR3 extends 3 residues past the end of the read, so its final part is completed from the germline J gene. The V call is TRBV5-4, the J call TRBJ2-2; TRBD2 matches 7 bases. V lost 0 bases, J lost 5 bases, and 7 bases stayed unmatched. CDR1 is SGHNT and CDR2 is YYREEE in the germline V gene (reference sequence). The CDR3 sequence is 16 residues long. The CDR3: CASSLAPGLMTGELFF. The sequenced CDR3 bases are TGTGCCAGCAGCTTGGCCCCGGGACTAATGACCGGGGAG.

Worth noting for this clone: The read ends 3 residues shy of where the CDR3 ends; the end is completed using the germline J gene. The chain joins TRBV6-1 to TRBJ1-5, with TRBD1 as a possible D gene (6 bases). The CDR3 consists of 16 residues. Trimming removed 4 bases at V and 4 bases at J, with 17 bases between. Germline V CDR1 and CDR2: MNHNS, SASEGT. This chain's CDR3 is CASSVNRVKPNQPQHF. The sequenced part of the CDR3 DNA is TGTGCCAGCAGTGTGAACAGGGTTAAACCAAATCAGCCC.

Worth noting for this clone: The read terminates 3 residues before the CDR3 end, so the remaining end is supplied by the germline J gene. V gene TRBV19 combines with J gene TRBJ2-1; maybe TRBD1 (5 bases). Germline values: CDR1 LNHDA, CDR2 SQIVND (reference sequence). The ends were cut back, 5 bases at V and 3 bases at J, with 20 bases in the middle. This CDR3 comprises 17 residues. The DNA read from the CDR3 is TGTGCCAGTAGTCAAGAACTGAGACAGACTTACTACAATGAG. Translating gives CASSQELRQTYYNE. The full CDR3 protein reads CASSQELRQTYYNEQFF.

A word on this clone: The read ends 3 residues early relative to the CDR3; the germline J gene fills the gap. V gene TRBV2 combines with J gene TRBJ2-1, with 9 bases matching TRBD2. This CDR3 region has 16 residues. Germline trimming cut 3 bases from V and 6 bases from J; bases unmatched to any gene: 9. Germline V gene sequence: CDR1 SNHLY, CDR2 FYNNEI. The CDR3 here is CASSDSGTSSVNEQFF. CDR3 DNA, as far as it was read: TGTGCCAGCAGTGATAGTGGGACTAGCTCGGTCAATGAG.

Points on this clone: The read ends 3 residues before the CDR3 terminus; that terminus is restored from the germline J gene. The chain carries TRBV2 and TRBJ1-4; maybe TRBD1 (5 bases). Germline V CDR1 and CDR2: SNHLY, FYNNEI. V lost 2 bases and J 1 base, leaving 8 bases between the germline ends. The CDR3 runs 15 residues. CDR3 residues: CASSEFRGTNEKLFF. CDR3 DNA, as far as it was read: TGTGCCAGCAGTGAATTTAGGGGAACTAATGAAAAA.

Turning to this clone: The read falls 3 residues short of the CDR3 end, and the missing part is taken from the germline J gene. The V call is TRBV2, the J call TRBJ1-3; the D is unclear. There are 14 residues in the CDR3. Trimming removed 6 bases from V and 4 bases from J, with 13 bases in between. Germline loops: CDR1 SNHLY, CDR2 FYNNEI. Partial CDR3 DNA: TGTGCCAGCAGGGAATCCGGGTACGGAAACACC. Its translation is CASRESGYGNT. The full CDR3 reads CASRESGYGNTIYF.

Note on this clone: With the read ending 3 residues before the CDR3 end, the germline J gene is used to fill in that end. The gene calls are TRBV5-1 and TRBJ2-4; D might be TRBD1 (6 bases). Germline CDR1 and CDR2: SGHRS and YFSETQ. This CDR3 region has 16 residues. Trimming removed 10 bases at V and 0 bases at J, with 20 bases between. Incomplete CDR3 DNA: TGCGCCCCCCGCCGTCGTGAGGGGGTAGCCAAAAACATT. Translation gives CAPRRREGVAKNI. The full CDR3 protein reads CAPRRREGVAKNIQYF. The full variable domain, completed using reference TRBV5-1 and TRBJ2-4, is KAGVTQTPRYLIKTRGQQVTLSCSPISGHRSVSWYQQTPGQGLQFLFEYFSETQRNKGNFPGRFSGRQFSNSRSEMNVSTLELGDSALYLCAPRRREGVAKNIQYFGAGTRLSVL.

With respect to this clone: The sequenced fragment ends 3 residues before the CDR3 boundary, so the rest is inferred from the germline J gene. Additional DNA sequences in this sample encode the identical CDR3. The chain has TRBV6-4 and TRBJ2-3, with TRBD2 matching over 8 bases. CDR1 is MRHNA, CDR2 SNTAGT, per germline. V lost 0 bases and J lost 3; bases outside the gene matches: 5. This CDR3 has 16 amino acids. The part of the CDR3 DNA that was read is TGTGCCAGCAGTGACTCAAGCGGGGGCGGGACAGATACG. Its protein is CASSDSSGGGTDT. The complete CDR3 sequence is CASSDSSGGGTDTQYF.

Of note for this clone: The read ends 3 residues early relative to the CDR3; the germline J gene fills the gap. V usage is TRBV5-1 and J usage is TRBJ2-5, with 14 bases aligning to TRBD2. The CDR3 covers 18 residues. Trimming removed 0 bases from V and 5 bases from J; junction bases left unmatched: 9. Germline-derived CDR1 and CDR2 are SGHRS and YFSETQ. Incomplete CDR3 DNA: TGCGCCAGCAGCTTGGCCACGACTAGCGGGGGGGCCGGTGAGACC. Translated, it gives CASSLATTSGGAGET. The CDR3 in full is CASSLATTSGGAGETQYF.